Below are 30 T cell receptor beta chains sequenced from a single sample in a study of OX40 agonist ivuxolimab in advanced cancers. TCRdb's copy holds only in-frame clones and misses some; the assay was immunoSEQ multiplex PCR. The sample lists around 63,000 clones, around 80% occurring once. The sequencing here drew on CD4+ or CD8+ T cells sorted from blood, taken in a trial of the OX40 agonist ivuxolimab. The receptors were sampled from an adult with an advanced solid tumor such as melanoma, head and neck, liver or kidney cancer.

The V and J genes are TRBV7-2 and TRBJ2-5; TRBD2 matches 10 bases. V dropped 5 bases and J dropped 5; count of bases not matched to a gene: 11. Germline loops: CDR1 SGHTA, CDR2 FQGNSA. The CDR3 extends over 16 amino acids. The CDR3 here is CASSMGTLAGQETQYF. CDR3 DNA: TGTGCCAGCAGCATGGGGACACTAGCGGGGCAGGAGACCCAGTACTTC.

This clone was counted only a few times. J is TRBJ2-1 and V is TRBV29-1, with no clear D. Germline-derived CDR1 and CDR2 are SQVTM and ANQGSEA. The V end lost 1 base, the J end lost 7 bases, and 11 bases lay between the germline ends. The CDR3 spans 13 residues. The CDR3 DNA sequence: TGCAGCGTTGAAGCTCGGCCCGAAAATGAGCAGTTCTTC. This gives the protein CSVEARPENEQFF.

The chain joins TRBV13 to TRBJ2-7; 8 nucleotides align to TRBD2. Germline trimming cut 8 bases from V and 7 bases from J; bases unmatched to any gene: 19. This CDR3 contains 16 residues. The germline gives CDR1 PRHDT, CDR2 FYEKMQ (reference sequence). CDR3 sequence reads: CASLNIPGGPAEEQYF. Written as DNA, the CDR3 is TGTGCCAGCCTTAATATCCCGGGAGGGCCTGCGGAGGAGCAGTACTTC.

The genes are TRBV7-8 and TRBJ2-1; D is perhaps TRBD2 (6 bases). The CDR3 is 14 residues long. Trimming took off 8 bases at V and 0 bases at J, with 11 bases between the two ends. CDR1 is SGHVS and CDR2 is FQNEAQ in the germline V gene. The CDR3 bases are TGTGCCAGCCTGAGGGAGGCCTCCTACAATGAGCAGTTCTTC. Protein: CASLREASYNEQFF.

The CDR3 nucleotides read TGTGCCAGCAGTTACTCCCTGACTTCAGATACGCAGTATTTT. Translation gives CASSYSLTSDTQYF. V and J are TRBV6-5 and TRBJ2-3; D not resolved. This CDR3 is 14 amino acids long. The ends were cut back, 0 bases at V and 4 bases at J, with 8 bases in the middle. Germline loops: CDR1 MNHEY, CDR2 SVGAGI.

The chain has TRBV14 and TRBJ2-1, with 10 bases that match TRBD2. Germline V gene lookup returns CDR1 SGHDN and CDR2 FVKESK. CDR3 length: 16 amino acids. Trimming removed 0 bases from V and 6 bases from J; junction bases left unmatched: 5. In DNA, the CDR3 is TGTGCCAGCAGCCAAGAAGTCGGACTAGCGGTCAATGAGCAGTTCTTC. It encodes CASSQEVGLAVNEQFF.

V gene TRBV28 combines with J gene TRBJ1-4, with a possible D match to TRBD1 (5 bases). CDR3 length: 13 residues. The germline gives CDR1 MDHEN, CDR2 SYDVKM. The CDR3 nucleotides are TGTGCAACACAAACAGGACTTAATGAAAAACTGTTTTTT. Translated: CATQTGLNEKLFF. The variable domain in full, completed from reference TRBV28 and TRBJ1-4, reads DVKVTQSSRYLVKRTGEKVFLECVQDMDHENMFWYRQDPGLGLRLIYFSYDVKMKEKGDIPEGYSVSREKKERFSLILESASTNQTSMYLCATQTGLNEKLFFGSGTQLSVL.

The chain uses TRBV19 and TRBJ1-1; D is uncertain. Germline CDR1 and CDR2: LNHDA and SQIVND (reference sequence). Trimming pared 1 base from V and 4 bases from J, leaving 16 bases between. This CDR3 is 16 amino acids long. In DNA, the CDR3 is TGTGCCAGTAGTATAGCCGGAGGGCTCCTCACCACTGAAGCTTTCTTT. Residues: CASSIAGGLLTTEAFF.

The chain carries TRBV7-9 and TRBJ1-6, with 8 bases fitting TRBD1. Trimming at V came to 2 bases and at J to 8 bases, leaving 5 bases not matched to a gene. The germline V gene has CDR1 SEHNR and CDR2 FQNEAQ (reference sequence). CDR3 length: 15 amino acids. The CDR3 protein is CASSLSGGADSPLHF. In nucleotides, the CDR3 is TGTGCCAGCAGCTTATCAGGGGGCGCCGATTCACCCCTCCACTTT.

The V and J genes are TRBV7-6 and TRBJ1-1; tentative D call: TRBD1 (6 bases). V gave up 5 bases and J gave up 0 bases, with 10 bases separating them. There are 14 residues in the CDR3. The germline V gene has CDR1 SGHVS and CDR2 FNYEAQ. DNA of the CDR3: TGTGCCAGCAGCCCAGGGGCGATGAACACTGAAGCTTTCTTT. Protein sequence: CASSPGAMNTEAFF.

This chain connects TRBV10-3 to TRBJ2-7, with D tentatively TRBD1 or TRBD2 (7 bases each). Germline V gives CDR1 ENHRY, CDR2 SYGVKD. The CDR3 is 13 amino acids. V dropped 10 bases and J dropped 1 base, with 14 bases sitting between them. CDR3 protein: CARLRGGSYEQYV. Here the CDR3 DNA reads TGTGCCAGGCTCAGGGGGGGTTCCTACGAGCAGTACGTC.

The CDR3 protein is CASSFSLLDGSSYEQYF. For the CDR3, the DNA is TGTGCCAGCAGCTTCTCCTTACTAGATGGGAGCTCCTACGAGCAGTACTTC. This chain links TRBV7-8 with TRBJ2-5; TRBD2 might be the D (5 bases). The tail of the sequence fits TRBJ2-7 better, so the J call may be wrong. CDR3 length: 17 amino acids. The germline V gene has CDR1 SGHVS and CDR2 FQNEAQ.

The J gene is TRBJ1-5, the V gene TRBV11-2; D ambiguous. CDR1 is SGHAT, CDR2 FQNNGV, per germline. CDR3 length equals 13 residues. Trimming shortened V by 2 bases and J by 4 bases, and 6 bases separated the two germline ends. CDR3 loop: CASSLFPNQPQHF. Written as DNA, the CDR3 is TGTGCCAGCAGCTTATTTCCGAATCAGCCCCAGCATTTT.

The J gene is TRBJ2-1, the V gene TRBV7-9, with 8 positions matching TRBD1. This CDR3 spans 13 amino acids. The germline gives CDR1 SEHNR, CDR2 FQNEAQ (reference sequence). Trimming cost V 2 bases and J 8 bases; bases outside gene matches: 2. The CDR3 region is CASSLSGGDEQFF. DNA of the CDR3: TGTGCCAGCAGCTTATCAGGGGGCGATGAGCAGTTCTTC.

The rearrangement joins TRBV11-3 to TRBJ2-1, with D perhaps matching TRBD1 or TRBD2 (6 bases each). V was pared by 5 bases and J by 9 bases, with 11 bases between. The CDR3 extends over 12 amino acids. CDR1 and CDR2 (germline): SGHNT, YENEEA. CDR3 sequence reads: CASSEQGLEQFF. The CDR3 nucleotides are TGTGCCAGCAGCGAACAGGGACTTGAGCAGTTCTTC.

This sequence joins TRBV5-4 and TRBJ1-4, with 8 bases matching TRBD1. With V trimmed by 4 bases and J by 7 bases, 9 bases remained unmatched. Germline CDR1 SGHNT, CDR2 YYREEE (reference sequence). This CDR3 is built from 15 residues. CDR3 region: CASSATGGIGEKLFF. Written as DNA, the CDR3 is TGTGCCAGCAGCGCCACAGGGGGAATCGGTGAAAAACTGTTTTTT.

This chain connects TRBV10-2 to TRBJ2-2; a possible D gene is TRBD2 (5 bases). The V gene's germline CDR1 is WSHSY and CDR2 SAAADI. This CDR3 spans 15 amino acids. Trimming removed 0 bases at V and 5 bases at J, with 10 bases between. As DNA, the CDR3 is TGCGCCAGCAGTGAGTCGTTAGCGAGAACCGGGGAGCTGTTTTTT. It encodes CASSESLARTGELFF.

In DNA form, the CDR3 reads TGTGCCAGCAGCTTGGGGGGTTCTGGGGGCCGGGAAGCTTTCTTT. As protein: CASSLGGSGGREAFF. This chain connects TRBV5-4 to TRBJ1-1; D perhaps matches TRBD1 (6 bases). Per germline, CDR1 SGHNT and CDR2 YYREEE (reference sequence). There are 15 residues in the CDR3. V lost 0 bases to trimming and J lost 8 bases, with 17 bases between them. Variable domain in full (rest from reference TRBV5-4 and TRBJ1-1): ETGVTQSPTHLIKTRGQQVTLRCSSQSGHNTVSWYQQALGQGPQFIFQYYREEENGRGNFPPRFSGLQFPNYSSELNVNALELDDSALYLCASSLGGSGGREAFFGQGTRLTVV.

This chain links TRBV4-1 with TRBJ1-4; tentative D call: TRBD1 (6 bases). The germline V gene encodes CDR1 MGHRA and CDR2 YSYEKL. This CDR3 is 15 amino acids long. V lost 4 bases and J 2 bases, leaving 11 bases between the germline ends. The CDR3 coding sequence is TGCGCCAGCAGCCCTACAGGGCTGACTAATGAAAAACTGTTTTTT. Amino acids: CASSPTGLTNEKLFF.

The chain links TRBV5-1 to TRBJ1-2; D not resolved. Germline values: CDR1 SGHRS, CDR2 YFSETQ. The CDR3 is 17 residues long. Deletions cut 4 bases from V and 1 base from J, with 20 bases between. The chain's CDR3 is CASSGPRLGPNNYGYTF. The DNA for the CDR3 is TGCGCCAGCAGCGGCCCTAGACTCGGACCGAATAACTATGGCTACACCTTC.

This sequence joins TRBV7-9 and TRBJ2-7; TRBD2 matches 8 bases. The CDR3 runs 15 residues. V trimming: 8 bases; J trimming: 4 bases; junction bases outside the gene matches: 13. CDR1 SEHNR and CDR2 FQNEAQ come from the germline V gene (reference sequence). This CDR3 reads CASDPGSGAEYEQYF. In nucleotides, the CDR3 is TGTGCCAGCGACCCCGGTAGCGGGGCCGAGTACGAGCAGTACTTC.

The chain combines TRBV27 with TRBJ2-5; unclear D gene. The end of the DNA fits TRBJ2-7 better, so the J call may be wrong. CDR1 MNHEY and CDR2 SMNVEV come from the germline V gene (reference sequence). The CDR3 totals 13 residues. This CDR3 reads CASSLVSSYEQYF. The CDR3 DNA follows: TGTGCCAGCAGTTTAGTGAGTTCCTACGAGCAGTACTTC.

The chain couples TRBV2 to TRBJ2-6; D might be TRBD1 or TRBD2, each matching 5 bases. The germline V and J ends were trimmed by 6 bases and 0 bases, with 15 bases remaining between them. CDR3 length: 17 residues. Germline CDR1 SNHLY, CDR2 FYNNEI. DNA for the CDR3: TGTGCCAGCAGGGGGAGTATAAGGGGCTCTGGGGCCAACGTCCTGACTTTC. Its protein is CASRGSIRGSGANVLTF.

This chain joins TRBV28 and TRBJ1-2, with 7 bases fitting TRBD1. The CDR3 is 14 amino acids. The V and J ends lost 6 bases and 6 bases, in that order; junction bases with no gene match: 10. Germline CDR1 reads MDHEN; CDR2 reads SYDVKM. The CDR3 DNA is TGTGCCAGCAGGCAGGGACAGCGGGTGGATGGCTACACCTTC. Protein: CASRQGQRVDGYTF.

The chain uses TRBV15 and TRBJ1-1, with D possibly matching TRBD1 (5 bases). Trimming removed 0 bases from V and 5 bases from J, with 13 bases in between. This CDR3 has 15 amino acids. Looked up from germline, CDR1 is LNHNV and CDR2 is YYDKDF (reference sequence). CDR3 residues: CATSRDKGVRTEAFF. The CDR3 nucleotides are TGTGCCACCAGCAGAGATAAAGGGGTTAGGACTGAAGCTTTCTTT. Full variable domain (rest looked up from reference TRBV15 and TRBJ1-1): DAMVIQNPRYQVTQFGKPVTLSCSQTLNHNVMYWYQQKSSQAPKLLFHYYDKDFNNEADTPDNFQSRRPNTSFCFLDIRSPGLGDTAMYLCATSRDKGVRTEAFFGQGTRLTVV.

The rearrangement uses TRBV5-1 and TRBJ1-1; D is unclear. The CDR3 is 14 amino acids. Between the trimmed V and J ends, which lost 4 bases and 0 bases, there was a span of 10 bases. The germline V gene has CDR1 SGHRS and CDR2 YFSETQ. CDR3 loop: CASSPDDLNTEAFF. The CDR3 bases are TGCGCCAGCAGCCCTGACGACCTGAACACTGAAGCTTTCTTT.

J is TRBJ1-2 and V is TRBV18; tentative D call: TRBD1 (6 bases). Trimming shortened V by 2 bases and J by 8 bases, and 12 bases separated the two germline ends. Germline V CDR1 and CDR2: KGHSH, LQKENI. This CDR3 is built from 13 residues. The CDR3 sequence is CASSPGGPKGYTF. CDR3 nucleotide sequence: TGTGCCAGCTCACCAGGGGGCCCGAAAGGCTACACCTTC.

This clone was seen just once. The rearrangement uses TRBV14 and TRBJ2-1, with 9 bases identical to TRBD1. V lost 5 bases to trimming and J lost 5 bases; unmatched junction nucleotides: 13. This CDR3 spans 17 amino acids. Germline CDR1 reads SGHDN; CDR2 reads FVKESK. CDR3 sequence: CASSDHTGTGFHNEQFF. The CDR3 DNA follows: TGTGCCAGCAGCGATCACACCGGGACAGGGTTCCACAATGAGCAGTTCTTC.

The chain is built from TRBV25-1 and TRBJ1-2; D uncertain. Germline-derived CDR1 and CDR2 are MGHDK and SYGVNS. This CDR3 contains 10 residues. The V and J ends lost 10 bases and 7 bases respectively, with 10 bases between them. In DNA, the CDR3 is TGTGCCACTCGGGCAGTTGGCTACACCTTC. Translating gives CATRAVGYTF.

The rearrangement uses TRBV27 and TRBJ2-3, with a weak D call TRBD2 (6 bases). The CDR3 contains 13 residues. Germline V lookup: CDR1 MNHEY, CDR2 SMNVEV (reference sequence). V gave up 1 base and J gave up 9 bases, with 11 bases separating them. CDR3 DNA sequence: TGTGCCAGCAGTTTATACGGAGGGGAGACGCAGTATTTT. Translated, it gives CASSLYGGETQYF.